This entry lists 26 T cell receptor beta chains sequenced from one sample in a study of blood T cell repertoires in COVID-19. Method: immunoSEQ multiplex PCR; TCRdb's copy keeps in-frame clones and lacks some. This repertoire shows about 82,000 clones, around 80% found once; its top ten account for 9.5% to 15%. The sequenced sample consisted of peripheral blood. The origin of the receptors is a woman between 40 and 55 years old with active or convalescent COVID-19.

The CDR3 spells CASSLRFSDRAYEQYF. DNA for the CDR3: TGTGCCAGCAGCTTACGGTTCAGTGACAGGGCTTACGAGCAGTACTTC. The chain recombines TRBV11-2 with TRBJ2-7, with 7 bases aligning to TRBD1. The CDR3 has 16 residues. The V and J ends lost 2 bases and 4 bases, in that order; junction bases with no gene match: 11. The V gene's germline CDR1 is SGHAT and CDR2 FQNNGV. The full variable domain, in which reference TRBV11-2 and TRBJ2-7 provide the parts outside the CDR3, is EAGVAQSPRYKIIEKRQSVAFWCNPISGHATLYWYQQILGQGPKLLIQFQNNGVVDDSQLPKDRFSAERLKGVDSTLKIQPAKLEDSAVYLCASSLRFSDRAYEQYFGPGTRLTVT.

V and J are TRBV29-1 and TRBJ2-3, with 10 bases that match TRBD2. Germline V gene lookup returns CDR1 SQVTM and CDR2 ANQGSEA. The ends lost 3 bases at V and 0 bases at J; junction bases unmatched: 0. The CDR3 is made up of 14 amino acids. Here the CDR3 reads CSVETSGSTDTQYF. The DNA of the CDR3 is TGCAGCGTTGAGACTAGCGGGAGCACAGATACGCAGTATTTT.

This clone was detected once. This chain links TRBV7-8 with TRBJ1-2, with D tentatively TRBD1 (5 bases). The CDR3 runs 14 residues. V was clipped by 1 base and J by 6 bases, with 12 bases between them. Germline V gives CDR1 SGHVS, CDR2 FQNEAQ. The CDR3 here is CASSLEEGAHGYTF. The CDR3 DNA sequence: TGTGCCAGCAGCTTAGAAGAAGGGGCCCATGGCTACACCTTC.

The chain employs TRBV28 and TRBJ2-4; 7 bases map to TRBD1. V shed 7 bases and J 0 bases; nucleotides not matched to a gene: 6. The CDR3 consists of 15 residues. Germline CDR1 reads MDHEN; CDR2 reads SYDVKM. Written as DNA, the CDR3 is TGTGCCAGCACGCCACAGGGGCTAGCCAAAAACATTCAGTACTTC. This gives the protein CASTPQGLAKNIQYF. Full variable domain (missing parts from reference TRBV28 and TRBJ2-4): DVKVTQSSRYLVKRTGEKVFLECVQDMDHENMFWYRQDPGLGLRLIYFSYDVKMKEKGDIPEGYSVSREKKERFSLILESASTNQTSMYLCASTPQGLAKNIQYFGAGTRLSVL.

The rearrangement joins TRBV7-2 to TRBJ2-2, with D perhaps matching TRBD1 (5 bases). The CDR3 length is 14 residues. The V end was cut by 1 base, the J end by 4 bases, with 7 bases between. Germline assignment: CDR1 SGHTA and CDR2 FQGNSA. The CDR3 region has the DNA TGTGCCAGCAGCTTAGGGGGCCCCACCGGGGAGCTGTTTTTT. The encoded protein is CASSLGGPTGELFF.

The chain links TRBV7-2 to TRBJ2-7; 8 positions agree with TRBD1. Germline CDR1 is SGHTA and CDR2 is FQGNSA. Germline trimming cut 1 base from V and 2 bases from J; bases unmatched to any gene: 4. The CDR3 is made up of 15 amino acids. CDR3 sequence (DNA): TGTGCCAGCAGCTTAGGGACAGGGAGCACCTACGAGCAGTACTTC. Its protein is CASSLGTGSTYEQYF.

The chain carries TRBV4-3 and TRBJ2-3, with 7 bases fitting TRBD2. In germline, CDR1 is LGHNA, CDR2 YSLEER. The CDR3 is 17 residues long. V shed 4 bases, J shed 2 bases, and the junction held 12 bases outside the gene matches. The CDR3 bases are TGCGCCAGCAGCCCCCCAGGAACTAGCGCCTACACAGATACGCAGTATTTT. Protein product: CASSPPGTSAYTDTQYF.

The J gene is TRBJ1-5, the V gene TRBV5-1; tentatively, D is TRBD1 (6 bases). CDR3 length: 15 amino acids. Germline CDR1 SGHRS, CDR2 YFSETQ. Trimming shortened V by 0 bases and J by 0 bases, and 7 bases separated the two germline ends. The CDR3 sequence is CASSLEGGSNQPQHF. DNA for the CDR3: TGCGCCAGCAGCTTGGAAGGGGGTAGCAATCAGCCCCAGCATTTT.

This clone was observed a few times. The chain couples TRBV28 to TRBJ2-7, with D perhaps TRBD1 (6 bases). V lost 9 bases and J 3 bases, leaving 15 bases between the germline ends. Germline CDR1 MDHEN, CDR2 SYDVKM. The CDR3 covers 13 residues. Written as DNA, the CDR3 is TGTGCCAGACAGGGAAGAGCCTACTACGAGCAGTACTTC. Its protein product is CARQGRAYYEQYF.

This chain joins TRBV5-4 and TRBJ2-6; D is undetermined. Trimming stripped 4 bases from V and 2 bases from J, with 7 bases between. Looked up from germline, CDR1 is SGHNT and CDR2 is YYREEE (reference sequence). The CDR3 loop spans 14 amino acids. The CDR3 region is CASSREAGANVLTF. Written as DNA, the CDR3 is TGTGCCAGCAGCAGAGAGGCTGGGGCCAACGTCCTGACTTTC.

The chain couples TRBV11-3 to TRBJ2-5; 14 positions match TRBD2. The CDR3 covers 17 residues. The junction had 9 bases not matched to a gene; V was cut back by 7 bases and J by 2 bases. The germline CDR1 and CDR2 sequences are SGHNT and YENEEA. Written as DNA, the CDR3 is TGTGCCAGCAAAGTGGGACTAGCGGGAGCCCTACAAGAGACCCAGTACTTC. This encodes CASKVGLAGALQETQYF.

The chain carries TRBV5-8 and TRBJ1-2, with D uncertain. Trimming removed 2 bases from V and 13 bases from J, with 18 bases in between. The germline CDR1 and CDR2 sequences are SGHTS and YDEGEE. The CDR3 extends over 13 amino acids. This chain's CDR3 is CASSFPGPQASTF. The CDR3 DNA follows: TGTGCCAGCAGCTTTCCAGGTCCGCAGGCTTCCACCTTC.

This rearrangement joins TRBV7-2 to TRBJ1-6; 7 bases are shared with TRBD1. V shed 4 bases, J shed 8 bases, and the junction held 11 bases outside the gene matches. The germline V gene has CDR1 SGHTA and CDR2 FQGNSA. This CDR3 is built from 16 residues. CDR3 DNA sequence: TGTGCCAGCAGCTCAGTGGGCAGGGGGAACTATTCACCCCTCCACTTT. Its translation: CASSSVGRGNYSPLHF.

The chain has TRBV5-1 and TRBJ1-2; D unclear. CDR1 is SGHRS, CDR2 YFSETQ, per germline. This CDR3 has 15 residues. Trimming left V 0 bases short and J 1 base short, with 10 bases between. The CDR3 nucleotides read TGCGCCAGCAGCTTGGGCGCCGGGTATAACTATGGCTACACCTTC. Residues: CASSLGAGYNYGYTF.

The CDR3 nucleotides are TGTGCCAGCAGTTGCCCGCTAGTGCTTTGCAGGGTCGGTAGCAATCAGCCCCAGCATTTT. This gives the protein CASSCPLVLCRVGSNQPQHF. The V call is TRBV28, the J call TRBJ1-5; perhaps TRBD1 as D (5 bases). The ends were cut back, 4 bases at V and 0 bases at J, with 25 bases in the middle. Per germline, CDR1 MDHEN and CDR2 SYDVKM. The CDR3 loop spans 20 amino acids. The full variable domain, completed using reference TRBV28 and TRBJ1-5, is DVKVTQSSRYLVKRTGEKVFLECVQDMDHENMFWYRQDPGLGLRLIYFSYDVKMKEKGDIPEGYSVSREKKERFSLILESASTNQTSMYLCASSCPLVLCRVGSNQPQHFGDGTRLSIL.

The chain links TRBV5-4 to TRBJ2-5; D may be TRBD1 (5 bases). From germline, CDR1 is SGHNT and CDR2 YYREEE (reference sequence). The CDR3 consists of 13 residues. V lost 1 base, J lost 2 bases, and 6 bases lay in between. The CDR3 protein is CASSLQGQETQYF. Here the CDR3 DNA reads TGTGCCAGCAGCTTGCAGGGACAAGAGACCCAGTACTTC. Full variable domain (outside the CDR3, taken from reference TRBV5-4 and TRBJ2-5): ETGVTQSPTHLIKTRGQQVTLRCSSQSGHNTVSWYQQALGQGPQFIFQYYREEENGRGNFPPRFSGLQFPNYSSELNVNALELDDSALYLCASSLQGQETQYFGPGTRLLVL.

V usage is TRBV4-2 and J usage is TRBJ2-1, with TRBD1 as a possible D gene (6 bases). The CDR3 is 17 residues long. With 1 base removed from V and 2 bases from J, the gap between germline ends came to 15 bases. Germline CDR1 and CDR2: LGHNA and YNFKEQ. The CDR3 nucleotides are TGTGCCAGCAGCCAAGGATACGGACAGACCACCTACAATGAGCAGTTCTTC. This encodes CASSQGYGQTTYNEQFF.

This clone was found once. This chain uses TRBV4-2 with TRBJ1-2; 11 bases align to TRBD1. CDR1 and CDR2 from the germline V gene are LGHNA and YNFKEQ. The CDR3 contains 18 residues. V was clipped by 0 bases and J by 4 bases; unmatched bases: 10. CDR3 loop: CASSQDLPGTGGGYGYTF. In DNA form, the CDR3 reads TGTGCCAGCAGCCAAGATCTCCCCGGGACAGGGGGGGGCTATGGCTACACCTTC.

This chain connects TRBV10-3 to TRBJ1-2; D perhaps matches TRBD1 (6 bases). V was trimmed by 4 bases and J by 7 bases, leaving 13 bases between them. From germline, CDR1 is ENHRY and CDR2 SYGVKD. The CDR3 loop spans 13 amino acids. CDR3 region: CAISAGQMGGYTF. The CDR3 DNA follows: TGTGCCATCAGTGCCGGACAGATGGGTGGCTACACCTTC.

The chain is built from TRBV18 and TRBJ1-5, with D unresolved. Germline V CDR1 and CDR2: KGHSH, LQKENI. The CDR3 totals 17 residues. V was shortened by 4 bases and J by 2 bases, with 18 bases between the two germline ends. The CDR3 coding sequence is TGTGCCAGCTCACTAAGCGTCCTCGGCGTTGGCAATCAGCCCCAGCATTTT. Translated: CASSLSVLGVGNQPQHF.

The rearrangement links TRBV14 to TRBJ1-6; 7 positions match TRBD1. There are 14 residues in the CDR3. Per germline, CDR1 SGHDN and CDR2 FVKESK. V trimming: 0 bases; J trimming: 10 bases; junction bases outside the gene matches: 3. The CDR3 loop is CASSQDRGNSPLHF. CDR3 nucleotide sequence: TGTGCCAGCAGCCAAGACAGGGGGAACTCACCCCTCCACTTT.

The chain carries TRBV20-1 and TRBJ2-3; D not resolved. The CDR3 is 11 amino acids. Germline CDR1 is DFQATT and CDR2 is SNEGSKA (reference sequence). Trimming shortened V by 4 bases and J by 2 bases, and 4 bases separated the two germline ends. The CDR3 region is CSATVTDTQYF. The CDR3 DNA reads TGCAGTGCTACGGTCACAGATACGCAGTATTTT.

The chain combines TRBV19 with TRBJ2-5; D gene unclear. The CDR3 is 10 residues long. Trimming removed 8 bases at V and 3 bases at J, with 4 bases between. Germline V gives CDR1 LNHDA, CDR2 SQIVND (reference sequence). The CDR3 is CASGEETQYF. For the CDR3, the DNA is TGTGCCAGTGGAGAAGAGACCCAGTACTTC.

This clone was counted once. The V and J genes are TRBV6-4 and TRBJ2-1; TRBD2 matches 10 bases. Trimming took 0 bases from V and 4 from J; bases not matched to a gene: 3. Germline lookup yields CDR1 MRHNA and CDR2 SNTAGT. The CDR3 spans 16 residues. This chain's CDR3 is CASSDSGTSDYNEQFF. The CDR3 nucleotides are TGTGCCAGCAGTGACTCTGGGACTAGCGATTACAATGAGCAGTTCTTC.

V gene TRBV10-1 combines with J gene TRBJ2-3; TRBD1 aligns across 9 bases. The CDR3 spans 14 residues. V lost 2 bases, J lost 3 bases, and 0 bases stayed unmatched. Germline lookup yields CDR1 WNHNN and CDR2 SYGVQD (reference sequence). CDR3 DNA sequence: TGCGCCAGCAGTGAGGGACAGGGGACAGATACGCAGTATTTT. Amino acids: CASSEGQGTDTQYF.

This chain uses TRBV7-9 with TRBJ2-5; TRBD2 aligns across 12 bases. The CDR3 loop spans 16 amino acids. V shed 5 bases and J 5 bases; nucleotides not matched to a gene: 9. CDR1 is SEHNR and CDR2 is FQNEAQ in the germline V gene (reference sequence). Here the CDR3 reads CASSPRLAGVSETQYF. The CDR3 DNA follows: TGTGCCAGCAGCCCCAGACTAGCGGGGGTCAGTGAGACCCAGTACTTC.